A few counts support the clone carrying this T cell receptor (beta chain). The record originates from a study of blood T cell repertoires in COVID-19. Turning to the study itself: The origin of the acute and convalescent COVID-19 samples was the United States, Italy and Spain. From T cells, B-cell-depleted T cells, or PBMCs came the material, which was cDNA or gDNA.

Original processing notes: Scientists estimated how many nucleated cells there were by amplifying reference gene primers. Here immunoSEQ multiplex PCR was the method, and the copy in TCRdb shows in-frame clones only, minus some. V, J and clone size are taken as reported in that table, and D and trimming were inferred from the DNA itself. Counted here are about 68,000 clones, about 86% occurring once; the ten biggest clones make up around 4%. The CDR3 spans 17 residues. The chain recombines TRBV21-1 with TRBJ2-1; TRBD2 is taken as the D call from the table, unchecked against the DNA. TRBV21-1 is classified as a pseudogene. This TCR came from a man aged 50-59 years with acute or convalescent COVID-19. What was sequenced was peripheral blood. In nucleotides, the CDR3 is TGTGCCAGCAGCGACGAGACTAGCGGGCCTACCTACAATGAGCAGTTCTTC. Translated, it gives CASSDETSGPTYNEQFF.